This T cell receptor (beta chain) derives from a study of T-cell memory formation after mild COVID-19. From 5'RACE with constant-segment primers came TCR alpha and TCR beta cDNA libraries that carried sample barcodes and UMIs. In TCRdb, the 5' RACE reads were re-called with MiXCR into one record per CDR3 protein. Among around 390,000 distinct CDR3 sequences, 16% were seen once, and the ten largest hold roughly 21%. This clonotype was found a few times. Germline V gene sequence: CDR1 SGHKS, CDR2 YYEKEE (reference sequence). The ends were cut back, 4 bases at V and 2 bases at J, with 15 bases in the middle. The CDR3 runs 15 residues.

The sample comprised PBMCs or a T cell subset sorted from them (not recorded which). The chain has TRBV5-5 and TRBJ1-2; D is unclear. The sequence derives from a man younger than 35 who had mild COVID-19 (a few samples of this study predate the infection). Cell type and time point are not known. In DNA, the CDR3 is TGTGCCAGCAGCCTCGGCTCCGACGGGAACTATGGCTACACCTTC. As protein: CASSLGSDGNYGYTF.